What follows are 25 T cell receptor beta chains derived from one specimen sequenced in a study of blood T cell repertoires in COVID-19 (dated by TCRdb to the early 2020s). Library preparation used the immunoSEQ multiplex PCR assay. TCRdb took this table from immuneACCESS and kept in-frame rearrangements with V and J called. Such tables lack part of the clones; where checked against another copy, unresolved V genes explain under half of the gap, and the rest is unexplained. In all, the sample holds some 260,000 clones, and about 87% of those were seen once. Of the sample, 10% falls within the top ten clones. The source material was peripheral blood. The source of these receptors is a woman in her 70s with COVID-19, enrolled during active disease.

This chain joins TRBV7-2 and TRBJ2-1, with a possible D match to TRBD2 (8 bases). Germline values: CDR1 SGHTA, CDR2 FQGNSA. This CDR3 is built from 17 residues. The V gene lost 5 bases and the J gene lost 6 bases, with 23 bases spanning the gap. The CDR3 nucleotides are TGTGCCAGCAGCATGAATTCAGGGGGGACTAGAGGCAATGAGCAGTTCTTC. Translation gives CASSMNSGGTRGNEQFF.

CDR3 sequence: CASSLYPAGNTEAFF. Written as DNA, the CDR3 is TGCGCCAGCAGCTTGTATCCGGCGGGGAACACTGAAGCTTTCTTT. The V call is TRBV5-1, the J call TRBJ1-1, with D unresolved. V was clipped by 1 base and J by 1 base, with 11 bases between them. The CDR3 extends over 15 amino acids. CDR1 SGHRS and CDR2 YFSETQ come from the germline V gene. The entire variable domain, with the rest obtained from reference TRBV5-1 and TRBJ1-1, is as follows: KAGVTQTPRYLIKTRGQQVTLSCSPISGHRSVSWYQQTPGQGLQFLFEYFSETQRNKGNFPGRFSGRQFSNSRSEMNVSTLELGDSALYLCASSLYPAGNTEAFFGQGTRLTVV.

In its sample, this clone was seen once. The chain carries TRBV6-1 and TRBJ1-6; D possibly corresponds to TRBD1 (6 bases). Trimming stripped 3 bases from V and 8 bases from J, with 8 bases between. Germline V lookup: CDR1 MNHNS, CDR2 SASEGT. The CDR3 loop spans 13 amino acids. The CDR3 nucleotides read TGTGCCAGCAGTGATAACAGGGATTCACCCCTCCACTTT. This gives the protein CASSDNRDSPLHF.

J is TRBJ2-3 and V is TRBV24-1, with 8 bases matching TRBD1. Germline assignment: CDR1 KGHDR and CDR2 SFDVKD. The CDR3 spans 16 residues. After removal of 1 base from V and 4 bases from J, the junction contained 6 bases not matched to a gene. The CDR3 DNA is TGTGCCACCAGTGATTTCGGGACAGGCACTGCAGATACGCAGTATTTT. Its translation: CATSDFGTGTADTQYF.

This sequence joins TRBV6-5 and TRBJ1-6; TRBD1 aligns across 10 bases. Germline CDR1 is MNHEY and CDR2 is SVGAGI. The CDR3 has 15 residues. Losses at the gene ends were 2 bases for V and 6 bases for J; bases not matched to a gene: 1. CDR3 amino acids: CASSYGTGANSPLHF. CDR3 sequence (DNA): TGTGCCAGCAGTTACGGGACAGGGGCTAATTCACCCCTCCACTTT.

The rearrangement links TRBV5-1 to TRBJ2-1, with TRBD2 as a possible D gene (5 bases). CDR1 is SGHRS, CDR2 YFSETQ, per germline. V was clipped by 0 bases and J by 10 bases, with 11 bases between them. The length of the CDR3 is 13 residues. The CDR3 nucleotides are TGCGCCAGCAGCTTGGTGGCCCGGGAAGAGCAGTTCTTC. Translation: CASSLVAREEQFF.

This clone came up once. The rearrangement joins TRBV5-1 to TRBJ2-7; 9 nucleotides match TRBD2. Germline V gives CDR1 SGHRS, CDR2 YFSETQ. The V segment lost 0 bases and the J segment 5 bases; nucleotides outside the gene matches: 3. CDR3 length: 14 residues. The CDR3 DNA is TGCGCCAGCAGCTTGGCGATAGCGGGAGACGAGCAGTACTTC. Translating it yields CASSLAIAGDEQYF.

The J gene is TRBJ2-7, the V gene TRBV10-3; TRBD1 might be the D (5 bases). This CDR3 has 14 amino acids. The germline V and J ends were trimmed by 11 bases and 5 bases, with 22 bases remaining between them. Germline assignment: CDR1 ENHRY and CDR2 SYGVKD. The CDR3: CAVAGRNLGDEQYF. DNA of the CDR3: TGTGCCGTCGCAGGGCGGAATCTAGGAGACGAGCAGTACTTC.

With respect to this clone: The same CDR3 can be traced to other DNA sequences in this sample. The genes are TRBV9 and TRBJ1-1, with D perhaps matching TRBD1 (6 bases). V lost 0 bases to trimming and J lost 1 base, with 7 bases between them. CDR3 length: 14 amino acids. Germline V gene lookup returns CDR1 SGDLS and CDR2 YYNGEE. For the CDR3, the DNA is TGTGCCAGCAGCGTAGTGGGACAGAACACTGAAGCTTTCTTT. As protein: CASSVVGQNTEAFF.

CDR3 bases: TGTGCCAGCAGCTTAAGCCCCGGTGATTTCTACTATGGCTACACCTTC. Encoded protein: CASSLSPGDFYYGYTF. The V and J genes are TRBV7-2 and TRBJ1-2; D is ambiguous. Germline V gene sequence: CDR1 SGHTA, CDR2 FQGNSA. The CDR3 loop spans 16 amino acids. Trimming stripped 2 bases from V and 3 bases from J, with 16 bases between. The full variable domain, with the rest looked up from reference TRBV7-2 and TRBJ1-2, is GAGVSQSPSNKVTEKGKDVELRCDPISGHTALYWYRQSLGQGLEFLIYFQGNSAPDKSGLPSDRFSAERTGGSVSTLTIQRTQQEDSAVYLCASSLSPGDFYYGYTFGSGTRLTVV.

This clone has only a few counts. V usage is TRBV27 and J usage is TRBJ2-7; 9 nucleotides agree with TRBD1. Germline CDR1 reads MNHEY; CDR2 reads SMNVEV (reference sequence). CDR3 size: 15 residues. V lost 7 bases to trimming and J lost 4 bases; unmatched junction nucleotides: 11. DNA for the CDR3: TGTGCCAGCACACCTGCCGGGACAGGGTTTTACGAGCAGTACTTC. Encoded protein: CASTPAGTGFYEQYF.

Here the CDR3 DNA reads TGTGCCAGCAGCTTAGGTACAGGTGGAAACTATGGCTACACCTTC. Amino acids: CASSLGTGGNYGYTF. The genes are TRBV5-6 and TRBJ1-2, with a possible D match to TRBD1 (5 bases). Germline V gives CDR1 SGHDT, CDR2 YYEEEE. This CDR3 has 15 amino acids. Trimming stripped 2 bases from V and 2 bases from J, with 13 bases between.

Only one count was recorded for this clone. This rearrangement joins TRBV19 to TRBJ1-1; possibly TRBD1 for D (5 bases). The CDR3 extends over 14 amino acids. V shed 4 bases and J shed 5 bases, with 14 bases lying between them. In germline, CDR1 is LNHDA, CDR2 SQIVND (reference sequence). This CDR3 is CASSTPGLVTEAFF. The CDR3 coding sequence is TGTGCCAGTAGTACCCCAGGGTTGGTAACTGAAGCTTTCTTT.

This clone turned up a few times. The rearrangement uses TRBV12-5 and TRBJ1-2; D uncertain. Germline V lookup: CDR1 LGHNT, CDR2 FRNRAP. The V end lost 2 bases, the J end lost 7 bases, and 8 bases lay between the germline ends. The CDR3 is 12 amino acids. CDR3 amino acids: CASGLLGVGYTF. CDR3 nucleotide sequence: TGTGCTAGTGGTTTGTTGGGAGTTGGCTACACCTTC.

Only a few counts were recorded for this clone. This chain connects TRBV7-2 to TRBJ1-1; weak D call: TRBD1 (5 bases). The CDR3 is made up of 14 amino acids. Germline V gene lookup returns CDR1 SGHTA and CDR2 FQGNSA. The V gene lost 5 bases and the J gene lost 11 bases, with 21 bases spanning the gap. The CDR3 nucleotides read TGTGCCAGCAGCGCCATCAGCGGCGGGACGGGGGCTTTCTTT. The encoded protein is CASSAISGGTGAFF.

The chain has TRBV5-1 and TRBJ2-1, with D possibly being TRBD2 (5 bases). The CDR3 is 13 residues long. The V end was cut by 5 bases, the J end by 7 bases, with 13 bases between. The V gene's germline CDR1 is SGHRS and CDR2 YFSETQ. The DNA of the CDR3 is TGCGCCAGCAGTGATTCCCCGGGGAATGAGCAGTTCTTC. Translating it yields CASSDSPGNEQFF.

The V call is TRBV5-1, the J call TRBJ2-1, with 8 bases lining up with TRBD2. The CDR3 consists of 16 residues. Trimming removed 0 bases from V and 4 bases from J; junction bases left unmatched: 6. The germline V gene has CDR1 SGHRS and CDR2 YFSETQ. The CDR3 region is CASSLASSGFYNEQFF. As DNA, the CDR3 is TGCGCCAGCAGCTTGGCGTCTAGCGGGTTTTACAATGAGCAGTTCTTC. Together with reference TRBV5-1 and TRBJ2-1, the CDR3 gives the full variable domain: KAGVTQTPRYLIKTRGQQVTLSCSPISGHRSVSWYQQTPGQGLQFLFEYFSETQRNKGNFPGRFSGRQFSNSRSEMNVSTLELGDSALYLCASSLASSGFYNEQFFGPGTRLTVL.

The chain links TRBV11-2 to TRBJ1-4, with no clear D. The V and J ends lost 6 bases and 7 bases respectively, with 6 bases between them. This CDR3 region has 11 residues. Looked up from germline, CDR1 is SGHAT and CDR2 is FQNNGV. CDR3 in amino acids: CASSRGEKLFF. CDR3 DNA: TGTGCCAGCAGTAGAGGTGAAAAACTGTTTTTT. The complete variable domain, with remaining parts taken from reference TRBV11-2 and TRBJ1-4, reads EAGVAQSPRYKIIEKRQSVAFWCNPISGHATLYWYQQILGQGPKLLIQFQNNGVVDDSQLPKDRFSAERLKGVDSTLKIQPAKLEDSAVYLCASSRGEKLFFGSGTQLSVL.

J is TRBJ1-5 and V is TRBV7-6; maybe TRBD1 (6 bases). Germline CDR1 is SGHVS and CDR2 is FNYEAQ. The CDR3 loop spans 15 amino acids. Trimming shortened V by 1 base and J by 0 bases, and 7 bases separated the two germline ends. This chain's CDR3 is CASSLGQDSNQPQHF. For the CDR3, the DNA is TGTGCCAGCAGCTTAGGACAGGATAGCAATCAGCCCCAGCATTTT.

The chain uses TRBV5-1 and TRBJ2-5, with 8 nucleotides matching TRBD2. With V trimmed by 1 base and J by 1 base, 12 bases remained unmatched. Germline lookup yields CDR1 SGHRS and CDR2 YFSETQ. This CDR3 spans 18 amino acids. In DNA, the CDR3 is TGCGCCAGCAGCTTGTTACCGCGGGAGGCCGGGTTCCAAGAGACCCAGTACTTC. Translating gives CASSLLPREAGFQETQYF. The variable domain in full, with the rest retrieved from reference TRBV5-1 and TRBJ2-5, is KAGVTQTPRYLIKTRGQQVTLSCSPISGHRSVSWYQQTPGQGLQFLFEYFSETQRNKGNFPGRFSGRQFSNSRSEMNVSTLELGDSALYLCASSLLPREAGFQETQYFGPGTRLLVL.

The CDR3 nucleotides are TGTGCCAGCAGCGTAGAAGGGACTAGCAGCGTGCAGTTCTTC. This sequence encodes CASSVEGTSSVQFF. The chain is built from TRBV9 and TRBJ2-1; 9 bases align to TRBD2. Germline CDR1 SGDLS, CDR2 YYNGEE. This CDR3 contains 14 residues. V gave up 0 bases and J gave up 12 bases; unmatched junction bases: 7.

The chain combines TRBV9 with TRBJ1-2; possible D gene TRBD1, 6 bases. Germline V lookup: CDR1 SGDLS, CDR2 YYNGEE. The CDR3 sequence is 18 residues long. Trimming took 3 bases from V and 4 from J, leaving 25 bases between them. The CDR3 reads CASSESDQGRQTFYGYTF. CDR3 nucleotide sequence: TGTGCCAGCAGCGAATCGGACCAGGGGCGCCAAACCTTCTATGGCTACACCTTC.

On this clone itself: A read error may account for a junction end that differs from germline. The chain recombines TRBV7-7 with TRBJ2-3, with D maybe TRBD1 (5 bases). The CDR3 covers 15 residues. The germline CDR1 and CDR2 sequences are SSHAT and FNYEAQ (reference sequence). The CDR3 sequence is CASSLGQGDTDTQYF. The CDR3 DNA reads as TGTGCTAGCAGCTTAGGGCAGGGTGACACAGATACGCAGTATTTT. The variable domain in full, completed from reference TRBV7-7 and TRBJ2-3, reads GAGVSQSPRYKVTKRGQDVTLRCDPISSHATLYWYQQALGQGPEFLTYFNYEAQPDKSGLPSDRFSAERPEGSISTLTIQRTEQRDSAMYRCASSLGQGDTDTQYFGPGTRLTVL.

The V and J genes are TRBV2 and TRBJ2-7; D might be TRBD2 (5 bases). V shed 0 bases and J shed 6 bases, with 9 bases lying between them. The germline V gene encodes CDR1 SNHLY and CDR2 FYNNEI. The CDR3 consists of 13 residues. Here the CDR3 DNA reads TGTGCCAGCAGTGAAGCGATTCGGGGCGAGCAGTACTTC. Residues: CASSEAIRGEQYF.

The count of this clone is one. The sample carries other DNA sequences with the same CDR3. The chain is built from TRBV7-2 and TRBJ2-1, with 7 positions matching TRBD2. Germline assignment: CDR1 SGHTA and CDR2 FQGNSA. V was pared by 2 bases and J by 0 bases, with 4 bases of the junction left unmatched. The CDR3 length is 16 residues. The CDR3 DNA reads as TGTGCCAGCAGCTTATCGGGGGGAAGCTCCTACAATGAGCAGTTCTTC. Its translation: CASSLSGGSSYNEQFF.